This TCR beta chain was recovered during a study of regulatory dendritic cells for organ transplantation. The study's findings and limits: Mature dendritic cells appeared to drive more memory CD8+ clonal expansion than regulatory ones.

In regard to this clone: The antigen is undetermined.

The assay was immunoSEQ multiplex PCR, and TCRdb's table has in-frame clones only and misses some. Among 20,000 to 25,000 clones listed, around two thirds were seen once. This CDR3 has 17 residues. Germline lookup yields CDR1 WNHNN and CDR2 SYGVQD (reference sequence). V lost 3 bases and J 1 base, leaving 17 bases between the germline ends. Sequenced input: memory CD4+ T cells from blood. Subset denoted: CD45RO+ memory T cells. The sequence was obtained from a human donor in good health. V gene TRBV10-1 combines with J gene TRBJ2-3; possible D gene TRBD1, 6 bases. The CDR3 protein is CASSDDGLDSRTDTQYF. For the CDR3, the DNA is TGCGCCAGCAGTGACGACGGTCTGGACAGCCGCACAGATACGCAGTATTTT.